This T cell receptor beta chain was sequenced for a study of T cell repertoires in cytomegalovirus infection. Study details: In public TCR beta signatures, there were indications of both CMV infection and matching HLA type.

This clonotype was found a few times. Its antigen is not known. Whole-study findings and limits: Ex vivo, HLA-C-restricted CMV-specific TCR beta clonotypes prevailed over the rest of the response. Frequencies of public TCR beta families were cumulated, and this identified carriers of CMV plus the relevant HLA.

TCRdb re-derived calls from the reads in MiXCR, one entry per CDR3 protein. The sample lists 400,000 to 550,000 distinct CDR3 sequences; over 9% were seen once. The CDR3 sequence is 12 residues long. The germline V gene has CDR1 SGHAT and CDR2 FQNNGV. V was clipped by 5 bases and J by 12 bases, with 14 bases between them. The sample comprised PBMCs. The receptor comes from a human donor in good health (CMV status not recorded). Some clones in this sample may be carry-over from other donors' samples. The chain has TRBV11-2 and TRBJ2-1, with a tentative D call TRBD1 (8 bases). The CDR3 is CASSPNRGGQFF. The CDR3 region has the DNA TGTGCCAGCAGCCCCAACAGGGGGGGGCAGTTCTTC.